A selection of T cell receptor beta chains follows, all from one sample in a study of T cell repertoires in cytomegalovirus infection. TCRdb re-called the reads through MiXCR, storing one row per CDR3 protein. The sample lists some 680,000 distinct CDR3 sequences; roughly a third were seen once. The sequenced material came from PBMCs. The receptors originated from a human donor in good health (CMV status not recorded). Some clones in this sample may be carry-over from other donors' samples. Each CDR3 is given with its conserved first and last residue. The D gene is left open where the match is weak. Expanded clones get a size class; other rows say once, few or many, or leave the size out.

V gene,D gene,clone size,J gene,CDR3 protein,CDR3 DNA
TRBV7-9,.,many,TRBJ1-1,CASSILGGLGTEAFF,TGTGCCAGCAGCATACTGGGGGGTCTTGGCACTGAAGCTTTCTTT
TRBV7-8,.,many,TRBJ2-7,CASAVPGESYEQYF,TGTGCCAGCGCAGTTCCGGGGGAGTCCTACGAGCAGTACTTC
TRBV12-3/TRBV12-4,.,many,TRBJ1-6,CASSLRGRNNSPLHF,TGTGCCAGCAGTTTAAGAGGGCGTAATAATTCACCCCTCCACTTT
TRBV9,.,.,TRBJ1-2,CASSVDRDGRDRDYGYTF,TGTGCCAGCAGCGTAGACCGGGACGGACGCGATAGGGACTATGGCTACACCTTC
TRBV20-1,.,.,TRBJ1-6,CSAANRGVPNSPLHF,TGCAGTGCTGCGAACCGCGGGGTTCCTAATTCACCCCTCCACTTT
TRBV27,.,.,TRBJ1-1,CASIRNGAEAFF,TGTGCCAGCATTCGAAACGGGGCTGAAGCTTTCTTT
TRBV19,TRBD1,few,TRBJ2-7,CASSLGTGNPLHYEQYF,TGTGCCAGTAGTCTGGGGACAGGGAACCCCCTACACTACGAGCAGTACTTC
TRBV29-1,.,.,TRBJ2-7,CSVGASEQYF,TGCAGCGTTGGTGCTTCCGAGCAGTACTTC
TRBV7-2,.,.,TRBJ2-4,CASSFGDPGAKNIQYF,TGTGCCAGCAGCTTCGGCGACCCCGGAGCCAAAAACATTCAGTACTTC
TRBV7-9,.,.,TRBJ2-4,CASSLGGSGLKNIQYF,TGTGCCAGCAGCTTAGGCGGCAGCGGGCTGAAAAACATTCAGTACTTC
TRBV27,.,.,TRBJ1-1,CASSQSGPNTEAFF,TGTGCCAGCAGTCAATCCGGGCCGAACACTGAAGCTTTCTTT
TRBV28,TRBD1,few,TRBJ1-2,CASGSGQAWYGYTF,TGTGCCAGCGGCTCGGGACAGGCCTGGTACGGCTACACCTTC
TRBV7-9,TRBD2,.,TRBJ2-1,CASTATSDEQFF,TGTGCCAGCACCGCGACTAGCGATGAGCAGTTCTTC
TRBV9,TRBD2,.,TRBJ2-1,CASSVGGGAQNEQFF,TGTGCCAGCAGCGTAGGCGGGGGGGCGCAGAATGAGCAGTTCTTC
TRBV7-2,.,few,TRBJ1-1,CASSLDSRTNTEAFF,TGTGCCAGCAGCTTAGATAGTCGGACAAACACTGAAGCTTTCTTT
TRBV12-3/TRBV12-4,.,few,TRBJ1-5,CASSLLGRYSNQPQHF,TGTGCCAGCAGTTTATTGGGCAGGTATAGCAATCAGCCCCAGCATTTT
TRBV24-1,.,few,TRBJ1-5,CATRIQGSSNQPQHF,TGTGCCACCAGAATTCAGGGGTCTAGCAATCAGCCCCAGCATTTT
TRBV28,.,.,TRBJ1-2,CASRNPVGIYGYTF,TGTGCCAGCAGAAATCCAGTGGGGATCTATGGCTACACCTTC
TRBV28,TRBD1,.,TRBJ1-5,CASADRNNQPQHF,TGTGCCAGCGCGGACAGGAACAATCAGCCCCAGCATTTT
TRBV27,.,.,TRBJ1-5,CASRLGWGSDQPQHF,TGTGCCAGCCGTTTGGGTTGGGGGTCCGATCAGCCCCAGCATTTT
TRBV12-3/TRBV12-4,.,.,TRBJ1-6,CASREGGANSPLHF,TGTGCCAGCAGAGAGGGCGGGGCCAATTCACCCCTCCACTTT
TRBV12-3/TRBV12-4,.,.,TRBJ1-1,CASMAETSSTEAFF,TGTGCCAGCATGGCGGAGACTTCTAGCACTGAAGCTTTCTTT
TRBV27,TRBD1,few,TRBJ1-1,CASGSAAGGRNTEAFF,TGTGCCAGCGGTTCTGCCGCAGGGGGCAGGAACACTGAAGCTTTCTTT
TRBV7-6,.,.,TRBJ1-1,CASSFIDRSGSNTEAFF,TGTGCCAGCAGCTTTATAGACAGGAGCGGCTCGAACACTGAAGCTTTCTTT
TRBV20-1,.,.,TRBJ1-3,CSARVSGGNTIYF,TGCAGTGCTAGAGTCAGTGGTGGAAACACCATATATTTT
TRBV7-2,TRBD1,many,TRBJ2-7,CASSWAPTGGGEQYF,TGTGCCAGCAGCTGGGCCCCGACAGGGGGAGGGGAGCAGTACTTC
TRBV7-8,.,many,TRBJ2-7,CASEPTGFFAYEQYF,TGTGCCAGCGAACCTACAGGGTTTTTCGCCTACGAGCAGTACTTC
TRBV12-3/TRBV12-4,TRBD1,.,TRBJ2-3,CASSLPVRTGWANTQYF,TGTGCCAGCAGTTTACCCGTAAGGACAGGGTGGGCGAATACGCAGTATTTT
TRBV19,.,few,TRBJ2-3,CASSIEGWEDTQYF,TGTGCCAGTAGTATTGAAGGGTGGGAAGATACGCAGTATTTT
TRBV7-9,.,.,TRBJ1-3,CASSQRQPLGNTIYF,TGTGCCAGCAGCCAACGACAGCCGCTTGGAAACACCATATATTTT
TRBV6-1,.,few,TRBJ1-1,CAILTGFKSAFF,TGTGCCATCCTTACAGGGTTCAAATCAGCTTTCTTT
TRBV5-1,TRBD2,.,TRBJ2-5,CATNAGAGGQETQYF,TGCGCCACTAACGCAGGGGCGGGAGGCCAAGAGACCCAGTACTTC
TRBV28,.,.,TRBJ2-5,CASSLVGVIFQETQYF,TGTGCCAGCAGTCTAGTTGGAGTGATCTTCCAAGAGACCCAGTACTTC
TRBV5-5,.,.,TRBJ1-1,CASSNVRVARNTEAFF,TGTGCCAGCAGCAACGTGCGAGTTGCGAGGAACACTGAAGCTTTCTTT
TRBV7-2,TRBD2,.,TRBJ2-3,CASSLEDGTKNSDTQYF,TGTGCCAGCAGCTTAGAAGACGGGACTAAGAATTCAGATACGCAGTATTTT
TRBV7-9,.,.,TRBJ1-4,CASTLTQGKGEKLFF,TGTGCCAGCACCCTAACCCAGGGGAAGGGGGAAAAACTGTTTTTT
TRBV6-6,.,few,TRBJ2-7,CASSYSVPTSYEQYF,TGTGCCAGCAGTTACTCGGTCCCCACCTCCTACGAGCAGTACTTC
TRBV7-6,.,.,TRBJ1-1,CASSLEPWGTEAFF,TGTGCTAGCAGCTTAGAACCTTGGGGGACAGAAGCTTTCTTT
TRBV12-3/TRBV12-4,.,few,TRBJ2-5,CASSPGRTPQETQYF,TGTGCCAGCAGCCCGGGGAGGACACCCCAAGAGACCCAGTACTTC
TRBV27,.,.,TRBJ1-1,CASSFRGQGRNTEAFF,TGTGCCAGCAGTTTTCGGGGTCAGGGGCGGAACACTGAAGCTTTCTTT
TRBV20-1,.,.,TRBJ2-7,CSARVQGNEQYF,TGCAGTGCTAGAGTTCAGGGAAACGAGCAGTACTTC
TRBV7-2,TRBD1,few,TRBJ2-3,CASSRAPGQPYVDTQYF,TGTGCCAGCAGCCGAGCCCCGGGACAGCCCTATGTGGATACGCAGTATTTT
TRBV27,.,.,TRBJ2-2,CASSTTGAGAGELFF,TGTGCCAGCAGTACGACAGGGGCGGGGGCCGGGGAGCTGTTTTTT
TRBV4-1,.,many,TRBJ1-1,CASSLEGGRGTEAFF,TGCGCCAGCTCGCTCGAAGGGGGGAGAGGCACTGAAGCTTTCTTT
TRBV27,.,few,TRBJ1-1,CASSFDPEGSEAFF,TGTGCCAGCAGTTTTGACCCCGAAGGGAGTGAAGCTTTCTTT
TRBV5-1,.,.,TRBJ2-5,CASSHKLQETQYF,TGCGCCAGCAGTCACAAACTCCAAGAGACCCAGTACTTC
TRBV6-1,.,.,TRBJ2-7,CASRPDSTNFYEQYF,TGTGCCAGCAGACCCGACTCCACCAATTTCTACGAGCAGTACTTC
TRBV7-9,TRBD1,.,TRBJ1-1,CASSRDRGHDEAFF,TGTGCCAGCAGCCGGGACAGGGGGCATGATGAAGCTTTCTTT
TRBV12-3/TRBV12-4,TRBD1,few,TRBJ2-5,CASALGQGQTQYF,TGTGCCAGCGCGTTAGGACAGGGTCAGACCCAGTACTTC
TRBV7-9,.,few,TRBJ1-1,CASSLAGQGTEAFF,TGTGCCAGCAGCCTGGCGGGGCAGGGGACTGAAGCTTTCTTT
TRBV7-2,TRBD1,.,TRBJ2-2,CASSIWTGGASGELFF,TGTGCCAGCAGCATCTGGACAGGGGGCGCTTCCGGGGAGCTGTTTTTT
TRBV6-1,TRBD1,.,TRBJ2-7,CASSEAGTVSYEQYF,TGTGCCAGCAGTGAAGCGGGGACAGTCTCCTACGAGCAGTACTTC
TRBV7-9,TRBD2,.,TRBJ2-3,CASSLSGTSGTDTQYF,TGTGCCAGCAGCTTATCTGGGACTAGCGGCACAGATACGCAGTATTTT
TRBV29-1,.,.,TRBJ1-1,CSVGRGTEVTEAFF,TGCAGCGTTGGGAGGGGGACCGAAGTTACTGAAGCTTTCTTT